This record concerns one T cell receptor (beta chain) sequence. The antigen is unknown. This sample was included in a study of T-cell memory formation after mild COVID-19. Whole-study context: For the most part, TCR clusters were specific to one donor. Whole-study findings and limits: Contracting clones localized mainly to CM and EM when CD4+ and mainly to EMRA when CD8+. Certain responding clones were present in pre-infection memory, suggesting participation of cross-reactive memory.

Deletions cut 5 bases from V and 3 bases from J, with 14 bases between. Germline CDR1 and CDR2: LNHDA and SQIVND (reference sequence). The CDR3 runs 15 residues. Constant-segment primers were used for 5'RACE, and the resulting TCR alpha and TCR beta cDNA libraries carried sample barcodes and UMIs. MiXCR was run by TCRdb on the 5' RACE reads, yielding one entry per CDR3 protein. Among approximately 270,000 distinct CDR3 sequences, around 16% were seen once, and the ten largest hold approximately 25%. The receptor was isolated from a man between 18 and 29 years old who had mild COVID-19 (a few samples of this study predate the infection). Cell type and time point are not known. The gene calls are TRBV19 and TRBJ1-5; TRBD1 might be the D (5 bases). Sequencing input: PBMCs or a T cell subset sorted from them (not recorded which). The CDR3 DNA follows: TGTGCCAGTAGTCCGTCAGGGAGGTTCAATCAGCCCCAGCATTTT. This codes for CASSPSGRFNQPQHF.